This TCR beta chain was observed in a study of T cells in Graves' hyperthyroidism and ophthalmopathy (dated by TCRdb to about 2019). For context, the study as a whole: Peripheral blood was sampled at the time of initial diagnosis, prior to any treatment. To identify TCR V-J signatures that set the groups apart, the researchers used a discovery cohort of about a hundred patients, made up of under 50 with Graves' ophthalmopathy and about 55 with stable Graves' hyperthyroidism. Prospective prediction of ophthalmopathy was tested in an independent validation cohort consisting of some 19 hyperthyroidism patients and 17 patients who later progressed to ophthalmopathy. The roughly 91 discovery patients were randomly divided into training and test sets at a 7:3 ratio. In about 6 Graves' hyperthyroidism patients, the study also compared T-cell repertoires from thyroid tissue with T-cell repertoires from blood. Following sampling, methimazole starting at 30 mg daily was given to hyperthyroidism patients, and high-dose intravenous methylprednisolone was given to ophthalmopathy patients. The paper reports TCR Vbeta CDR3 sequencing of roughly 140 peripheral blood samples: around 41 ophthalmopathy, under 80 hyperthyroidism and roughly 17 progressor patients. The paper's findings and limits, for the study overall: In validation, the model predicted progression to ophthalmopathy a median of around 6.5 months before onset, with roughly 68% sensitivity and about 72% specificity. A 13 V-J signature model separated ophthalmopathy from stable hyperthyroidism, with about 90% sensitivity and 81.08% specificity in cross-validation and 80%/75% in testing. Sample size was not statistically predetermined, and investigators were not blinded to group allocation. Blood samples also contained most of the expanded thyroid clonotypes (frequency above 0.001), which suggests that blood repertoires may reflect thyroid immune responses.

The TCR beta CDR3 regions were amplified from RNA transcripts. The TCR CDR3 was subjected to a first round of RT-PCR using the HTBI primer set and the Qiagen OneStep RT-PCR kit. A second multiplex PCR round built the libraries, followed by size selection and purification. Sequencing of the libraries was done on an Illumina HiSeq2000 using paired-end 100 bp reads. As for the authors' bioinformatics: SOAPnuke was used to process the raw data, throwing out any read that contained adapters or uncalled bases, had a mean Phred below 15, or lacked an exact constant-primer or identifier match. High-quality paired reads were merged with COPE v1.2.5, and unique nucleotide sequences were defined as clonotypes. Clonotypes were aligned to IMGT TRBV, TRBD and TRBJ reference segments using MiTCR v1.1. The analysis was restricted to V-J combinations with a frequency above 0.0001, which together covered 98% to 99.2% of the repertoires. The TCS score was defined as the ratio of F50 (clonal expansion) to E x V (chaos), calculated using BLOSUM62-based TCRdist between CDR3 peptides within each V-J. Welch's t-statistics and random forest reduced 500 to 550 V-J features to roughly 13, which were used in a naive Bayes classifier (R e1071). TCRdb reanalyzed the raw reads on its own, using fastp at Q25 for trimming and MiXCR for clone calling, and kept in-frame beta chains. CDR3 protein sequences are deduplicated, and each keeps its most common genes and DNA. TCRdb's processing, not the study's, gives the V and J calls here. This sample gives roughly 350,000 distinct CDR3 sequences in total; roughly an eighth of them show up just once. The ten largest clonotypes hold approximately 35% of the sample.

Ophthalmopathy patients had moderately to severely active disease, Clinical Activity Score of at least 3, NOSPECS grade of at least 4, and duration under 3 months. The study excluded patients with uncontrolled infections, other autoimmune diseases, pregnancy or lactation. Diagnoses were based on clinical symptoms, serum thyroxine and TRAb, thyroid ultrasound and orbital computed tomography. PBMCs were isolated from approximately 10 ml of fresh peripheral blood by Ficoll-Paque density gradient centrifugation. Total RNA was extracted using Trizol reagent, and RNA quality was assessed on an Agilent 2100 Bioanalyzer. Trimming costs V 3 bases and J 0 bases, and their ends lie 15 bases apart. The CDR3 starts with the cysteine, ends with the phenylalanine, and has 17 residues. The retained sequence is limited to the CDR3, 51 bases, with the frame set at the first base. Based on the germline V gene, the CDR1 and CDR2 sequences are SGHRS and YFSETQ.

This clonotype was detected only a few times. Its antigen is still unknown. Per-base qualities were not stored, and no clone one base away is much larger. Input material: blood. This sequence originates from a woman aged 40 to 50 with Graves' ophthalmopathy. The chain is encoded by TRBV5-1 joined to TRBJ1-4; the D gene lacks a confident call. The CDR3 region reads CASSSGLYTPTNEKLFF. The DNA is as follows: TGCGCCAGCAGCTCGGGATTGTATACTCCAACTAATGAAAAACTGTTTTTT.